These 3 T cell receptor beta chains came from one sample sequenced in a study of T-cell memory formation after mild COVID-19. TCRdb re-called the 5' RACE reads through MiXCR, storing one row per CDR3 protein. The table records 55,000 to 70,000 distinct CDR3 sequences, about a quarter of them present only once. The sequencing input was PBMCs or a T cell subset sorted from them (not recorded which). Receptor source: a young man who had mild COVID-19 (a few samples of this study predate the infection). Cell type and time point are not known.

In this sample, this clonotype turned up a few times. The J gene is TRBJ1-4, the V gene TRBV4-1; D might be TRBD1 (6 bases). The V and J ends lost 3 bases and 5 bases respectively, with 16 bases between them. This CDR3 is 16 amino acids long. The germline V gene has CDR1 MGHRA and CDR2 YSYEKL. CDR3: CASSHSPGRGNEKLFF. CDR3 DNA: TGCGCCAGCAGCCACTCTCCCGGCAGGGGCAATGAAAAACTGTTTTTT.

Here the CDR3 DNA reads TGCGCCAGCAGCCAAGAGGGCGCAGGCTCCTCTGGAAACACCATATATTTT. Translating it yields CASSQEGAGSSGNTIYF. The chain employs TRBV4-3 and TRBJ1-3; D remains ambiguous. The V gene lost 0 bases and the J gene lost 0 bases, with 12 bases spanning the gap. The CDR3 sequence is 17 residues long. Germline CDR1 and CDR2: LGHNA and YSLEER.

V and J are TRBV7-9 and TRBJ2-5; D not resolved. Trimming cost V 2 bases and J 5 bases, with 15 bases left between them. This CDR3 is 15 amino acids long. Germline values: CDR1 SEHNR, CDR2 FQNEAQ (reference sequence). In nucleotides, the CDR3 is TGTGCCAGCAGCTTATATTCTGGGGTTGTGGAGACCCAGTACTTC. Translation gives CASSLYSGVVETQYF. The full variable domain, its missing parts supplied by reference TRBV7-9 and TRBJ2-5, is DTGVSQNPRHKITKRGQNVTFRCDPISEHNRLYWYRQTLGQGPEFLTYFQNEAQLEKSRLLSDRFSAERPKGSFSTLEIQRTEQGDSAMYLCASSLYSGVVETQYFGPGTRLLVL.